This is a list of T cell receptor beta chains from one sample in a study of cytomegalovirus exposure and HLA in healthy donors. Clones were sequenced by immunoSEQ multiplex PCR, and TCRdb holds only the in-frame ones, with some missing. Of 130,000 to 150,000 clones listed, about 74% are singletons. Material for sequencing was PBMCs. These receptor sequences come from a woman aged 45 to 65 in good health and CMV-seronegative. Both conserved end residues are part of each CDR3. Fields, in order: D gene, clone size, V gene, J gene, CDR3 protein, CDR3 DNA. D genes are given only for firm matches. The listing skips clone size in some rows; elsewhere it reads once, few, many or a size class.

D gene: TRBD2; clone size: -; V gene: TRBV11-2; J gene: TRBJ2-5; CDR3 protein: CASSISGGAWETQYF; CDR3 DNA: TGTGCCAGCAGCATTAGCGGGGGGGCCTGGGAGACCCAGTACTTC
D gene: TRBD1; clone size: -; V gene: TRBV7-6; J gene: TRBJ1-1; CDR3 protein: CASSHLGQRGTEAFF; CDR3 DNA: TGTGCCAGCAGCCATTTGGGACAGAGAGGCACTGAAGCTTTCTTT
D gene: TRBD1; clone size: -; V gene: TRBV7-9; J gene: TRBJ2-7; CDR3 protein: CASSLATSDRGNEQYF; CDR3 DNA: TGTGCCAGCAGCTTAGCTACCTCGGACAGGGGGAACGAGCAGTACTTC
D gene: -; clone size: -; V gene: TRBV7-6; J gene: TRBJ2-1; CDR3 protein: CASSLAGSGGPNNEQFF; CDR3 DNA: TGTGCCAGCAGCTTAGCAGGGTCGGGGGGCCCTAACAATGAGCAGTTCTTC
D gene: -; clone size: few; V gene: TRBV7-2; J gene: TRBJ1-1; CDR3 protein: CASGPRGATEAFF; CDR3 DNA: TGTGCCAGCGGGCCTCGGGGGGCTACTGAAGCTTTCTTT
D gene: -; clone size: -; V gene: TRBV10-1; J gene: TRBJ2-7; CDR3 protein: CASSEAGYSYEQYF; CDR3 DNA: TGCGCCAGCAGTGAGGCAGGGTACTCCTACGAGCAGTACTTC
D gene: TRBD1; clone size: -; V gene: TRBV5-1; J gene: TRBJ1-4; CDR3 protein: CASSQRTGLNEKLFF; CDR3 DNA: TGCGCCAGCAGCCAAAGGACAGGGTTGAATGAAAAACTGTTTTTT
D gene: -; clone size: -; V gene: TRBV7-8; J gene: TRBJ2-2; CDR3 protein: CASSLMGAYGELFF; CDR3 DNA: TGTGCCAGCAGCTTAATGGGGGCATATGGGGAGCTGTTTTTT
D gene: -; clone size: -; V gene: TRBV11-2; J gene: TRBJ2-7; CDR3 protein: CASSLDRAGAGYEQYF; CDR3 DNA: TGTGCCAGCAGCTTAGATCGGGCGGGGGCCGGCTACGAGCAGTACTTC
D gene: -; clone size: -; V gene: TRBV27; J gene: TRBJ1-3; CDR3 protein: CASKKEWSSGNTIYF; CDR3 DNA: TGTGCCAGCAAGAAGGAGTGGAGCTCTGGAAACACCATATATTTT
D gene: -; clone size: few; V gene: TRBV14; J gene: TRBJ2-7; CDR3 protein: CASAHKLTIPYEQYF; CDR3 DNA: TGTGCCAGCGCTCACAAGTTAACCATCCCTTACGAGCAGTACTTC
D gene: -; clone size: -; V gene: TRBV4-1; J gene: TRBJ1-2; CDR3 protein: CASSQGPRGDYGYTF; CDR3 DNA: TGCGCCAGCAGCCAAGGCCCGCGGGGAGACTATGGCTACACCTTC
D gene: TRBD1; clone size: few; V gene: TRBV27; J gene: TRBJ2-7; CDR3 protein: CASSPGQGYGLYEQYF; CDR3 DNA: TGTGCCAGCAGTCCAGGACAGGGGTACGGCTTGTACGAGCAGTACTTC
D gene: TRBD1; clone size: -; V gene: TRBV19; J gene: TRBJ2-7; CDR3 protein: CASSIVGQAYEQYF; CDR3 DNA: TGTGCCAGTAGTATAGTGGGACAGGCCTACGAGCAGTACTTC
D gene: TRBD2; clone size: -; V gene: TRBV5-4; J gene: TRBJ2-5; CDR3 protein: CASSLSGLAETQYF; CDR3 DNA: TGTGCCAGCAGCTTGTCGGGACTAGCCGAGACCCAGTACTTC
D gene: -; clone size: once; V gene: TRBV4-3; J gene: TRBJ1-2; CDR3 protein: CASSPEGPGRGYTF; CDR3 DNA: TGCGCCAGCAGCCCTGAGGGTCCCGGACGGGGGTACACCTTC
D gene: -; clone size: -; V gene: TRBV7-2; J gene: TRBJ1-5; CDR3 protein: CASSLVRGSNQPQHF; CDR3 DNA: TGTGCCAGCAGCTTAGTTCGGGGTAGCAATCAGCCCCAGCATTTT
D gene: -; clone size: -; V gene: TRBV29-1; J gene: TRBJ2-1; CDR3 protein: CSVETGSSYNEQFF; CDR3 DNA: TGCAGCGTTGAAACAGGATCATCCTACAATGAGCAGTTCTTC
D gene: -; clone size: -; V gene: TRBV7-2; J gene: TRBJ2-4; CDR3 protein: CASSAVTGLAKNIQYF; CDR3 DNA: TGTGCCAGCAGCGCCGTGACTGGACTAGCCAAAAACATTCAGTACTTC
D gene: TRBD1; clone size: -; V gene: TRBV7-8; J gene: TRBJ2-7; CDR3 protein: CASSLGQGGSYEQYF; CDR3 DNA: TGTGCCAGCAGCCTAGGACAGGGGGGGTCCTACGAGCAGTACTTC
D gene: TRBD1; clone size: -; V gene: TRBV7-6; J gene: TRBJ1-1; CDR3 protein: CASSLTGTGSTEAFF; CDR3 DNA: TGTGCCAGCAGCTTAACCGGGACAGGGTCCACTGAAGCTTTCTTT
D gene: TRBD1; clone size: -; V gene: TRBV6-1; J gene: TRBJ2-5; CDR3 protein: CASSSTGGGEETQYF; CDR3 DNA: TGTGCCAGCAGTTCGACAGGGGGCGGGGAAGAGACCCAGTACTTC
D gene: TRBD2; clone size: once; V gene: TRBV6-1; J gene: TRBJ2-3; CDR3 protein: CASSDRSSGGRGDTQYF; CDR3 DNA: TGTGCCAGCAGTGATAGGTCTAGCGGGGGGCGGGGGGATACGCAGTATTTT
D gene: -; clone size: once; V gene: TRBV11-2; J gene: TRBJ2-1; CDR3 protein: CASSLLTAAEQFF; CDR3 DNA: TGTGCCAGCAGCTTACTTACAGCCGCAGAGCAGTTCTTC
D gene: -; clone size: -; V gene: TRBV9; J gene: TRBJ2-5; CDR3 protein: CASSVRSEETQYF; CDR3 DNA: TGTGCCAGCAGCGTCAGGTCCGAAGAGACCCAGTACTTC
D gene: -; clone size: -; V gene: TRBV7-9; J gene: TRBJ1-4; CDR3 protein: CASSASGSTNEKLFF; CDR3 DNA: TGTGCCAGCAGCGCCTCAGGGTCGACTAATGAAAAACTGTTTTTT
D gene: -; clone size: -; V gene: TRBV19; J gene: TRBJ1-5; CDR3 protein: CASSIVGNQPQHF; CDR3 DNA: TGTGCCAGTAGTATAGTAGGCAATCAGCCCCAGCATTTT
D gene: -; clone size: -; V gene: TRBV7-2; J gene: TRBJ2-1; CDR3 protein: CASSFPGNHNEQFF; CDR3 DNA: TGTGCCAGCAGCTTTCCGGGAAACCACAATGAGCAGTTCTTC
D gene: TRBD1; clone size: -; V gene: TRBV5-8; J gene: TRBJ2-5; CDR3 protein: CASSFHRGQGETQYF; CDR3 DNA: TGTGCCAGCAGCTTCCACAGGGGGCAAGGGGAGACCCAGTACTTC
D gene: -; clone size: -; V gene: TRBV4-1; J gene: TRBJ1-5; CDR3 protein: CASSQGPLSQPQHF; CDR3 DNA: TGCGCCAGCAGCCAAGGTCCCCTGAGCCAGCCCCAGCATTTT
D gene: -; clone size: -; V gene: TRBV25-1; J gene: TRBJ1-1; CDR3 protein: CASTGHGSLLISGAFF; CDR3 DNA: TGTGCCAGCACCGGACACGGGTCGCTCTTAATTTCAGGAGCTTTCTTT
D gene: TRBD1; clone size: -; V gene: TRBV4-1; J gene: TRBJ1-2; CDR3 protein: CASSQGDRGISGYTF; CDR3 DNA: TGCGCCAGCAGCCAGGGGGACAGGGGGATCTCCGGCTACACCTTC
D gene: TRBD2; clone size: -; V gene: TRBV9; J gene: TRBJ2-1; CDR3 protein: CASSVTGTSFDEQFF; CDR3 DNA: TGTGCCAGCAGCGTAACCGGGACTAGTTTCGATGAGCAGTTCTTC
D gene: -; clone size: -; V gene: TRBV7-8; J gene: TRBJ2-3; CDR3 protein: CASSSRVLGTDTQYF; CDR3 DNA: TGTGCCAGCAGCTCCCGGGTCCTCGGAACAGATACGCAGTATTTT
D gene: -; clone size: -; V gene: TRBV10-2; J gene: TRBJ1-2; CDR3 protein: CASSESGAGDYGYTF; CDR3 DNA: TGCGCCAGCAGTGAGTCCGGGGCAGGGGACTATGGCTACACCTTC
D gene: -; clone size: -; V gene: TRBV6-1; J gene: TRBJ2-6; CDR3 protein: CASSPQGTGANVLTF; CDR3 DNA: TGTGCCAGCAGTCCACAGGGTACCGGGGCCAACGTCCTGACTTTC
D gene: TRBD2; clone size: few; V gene: TRBV25-1; J gene: TRBJ2-1; CDR3 protein: CASSGLAADNEQFF; CDR3 DNA: TGTGCCAGCAGTGGACTAGCGGCGGACAATGAGCAGTTCTTC
D gene: -; clone size: -; V gene: TRBV27; J gene: TRBJ2-7; CDR3 protein: CASSFVPNYEQYF; CDR3 DNA: TGTGCCAGCAGTTTTGTCCCCAACTACGAGCAGTACTTC
D gene: -; clone size: -; V gene: TRBV7-9; J gene: TRBJ2-7; CDR3 protein: CASSPSRIGYEQYF; CDR3 DNA: TGTGCCAGCAGCCCCTCTCGGATCGGGTACGAGCAGTACTTC
D gene: -; clone size: -; V gene: TRBV29-1; J gene: TRBJ1-2; CDR3 protein: CSGTGGNYGYTF; CDR3 DNA: TGCAGCGGAACTGGGGGGAACTATGGCTACACCTTC
D gene: -; clone size: -; V gene: TRBV5-1; J gene: TRBJ2-7; CDR3 protein: CASSLALGRFEEQYF; CDR3 DNA: TGCGCCAGCAGCTTGGCTCTGGGCCGGTTCGAGGAGCAGTACTTC
D gene: -; clone size: -; V gene: TRBV7-9; J gene: TRBJ2-7; CDR3 protein: CASSLDRTFDEQYF; CDR3 DNA: TGTGCCAGCAGCTTAGACAGGACCTTCGACGAGCAGTACTTC
D gene: -; clone size: -; V gene: TRBV19; J gene: TRBJ1-4; CDR3 protein: CATGDSNEKLFF; CDR3 DNA: TGTGCCACCGGGGATTCCAATGAAAAACTGTTTTTT
D gene: -; clone size: -; V gene: TRBV5-1; J gene: TRBJ2-1; CDR3 protein: CASSLRGTPSSYNEQFF; CDR3 DNA: TGCGCCAGCAGCTTGCGGGGTACCCCGAGCTCCTACAATGAGCAGTTCTTC
D gene: -; clone size: few; V gene: TRBV6-6; J gene: TRBJ2-5; CDR3 protein: CASSYLAYQETQYF; CDR3 DNA: TGTGCCAGCAGTTACCTAGCGTACCAAGAGACCCAGTACTTC
D gene: -; clone size: -; V gene: TRBV27; J gene: TRBJ1-1; CDR3 protein: CASSPHGTAYEAFF; CDR3 DNA: TGTGCCAGCAGTCCACATGGGACTGCCTATGAAGCTTTCTTT
D gene: -; clone size: -; V gene: TRBV5-4; J gene: TRBJ2-5; CDR3 protein: CASSLPGPSLGYQETQYF; CDR3 DNA: TGTGCCAGCAGCTTGCCAGGCCCTTCGTTGGGTTACCAAGAGACCCAGTACTTC